Presented here are 16 T cell receptor beta chains from one specimen sequenced in a study of blood T cells in healthy people across ages (dated by TCRdb to about 2015). The protocol used for the library was 5' RACE. Data came from an Illumina HiSeq 2500. A second PCR of roughly 6 to 11 cycles was run with a J-beta primer mix and a sample-barcoded 5' primer. TCRdb reworked the public reads: Q25 trimming with fastp, MiXCR clone assembly, productive beta chains retained. A single entry per CDR3 protein holds the most common genes and DNA from its merged rows. The sample table records 700,000 to 1,000,000 distinct CDR3 sequences; around 43% of these occur just once. The top ten clonotypes cover under 20% of the sample. Sequencing was carried out using blood. Receptors were obtained from a man in his fifties or sixties in good health.

CDR3 nucleotides: TGTGCCAGCAGCTCAGGATGGGGGAATCAGCCCCAGCATTTT. Encoded protein: CASSSGWGNQPQHF. This chain links TRBV28 with TRBJ1-5, with D possibly TRBD1 on 5 matching bases. The CDR3 has 14 residues. CDR1 and CDR2 from the germline V gene are MDHEN and SYDVKM. Trimming stripped 6 bases from V and 4 bases from J, with 13 bases between. Complete variable domain (other parts from reference TRBV28 and TRBJ1-5): DVKVTQSSRYLVKRTGEKVFLECVQDMDHENMFWYRQDPGLGLRLIYFSYDVKMKEKGDIPEGYSVSREKKERFSLILESASTNQTSMYLCASSSGWGNQPQHFGDGTRLSIL.

The V and J genes are TRBV7-8 and TRBJ1-1; perhaps TRBD1 as D (5 bases). The germline gives CDR1 SGHVS, CDR2 FQNEAQ. This CDR3 comprises 14 residues. V lost 7 bases and J lost 0, with 12 bases in between. The DNA for the CDR3 is TGTGCCAGCATCCACGGGACGATGAACACTGAAGCTTTCTTT. This encodes CASIHGTMNTEAFF.

The genes are TRBV24-1 and TRBJ2-4; D might be TRBD2 (5 bases). The DNA end is more similar to TRBJ2-7, so the J call may be wrong. This CDR3 is 13 amino acids long. Germline V CDR1 and CDR2: KGHDR, SFDVKD. The CDR3 protein is CATSDYGGYEQYF. Written as DNA, the CDR3 is TGTGCCACCAGTGATTACGGAGGCTACGAGCAGTACTTC.

With respect to this clonotype: One junction end disagrees with the germline gene, perhaps due to a read error. The V and J genes are TRBV5-1 and TRBJ1-4; D unclear. Germline values: CDR1 SGHRS, CDR2 YFSETQ. This CDR3 is 14 amino acids long. CDR3 sequence reads: CASSLEATNEKLFF. The DNA of the CDR3 is TGCGCCAGTAGCTTAGAAGCAACTAATGAAAAACTGTTTTTT.

The chain links TRBV2 to TRBJ1-5; D remains ambiguous. The CDR3 is 15 residues long. V lost 6 bases and J lost 0, with 12 bases in between. CDR1 is SNHLY, CDR2 FYNNEI, per germline. The CDR3 region has the DNA TGTGCCAGCAGACCAGGAGGCGGTAGCAATCAGCCCCAGCATTTT. Translated: CASRPGGGSNQPQHF.

This clonotype was seen once. This chain links TRBV7-2 with TRBJ2-3, with 13 bases identical to TRBD2. V was clipped by 5 bases and J by 4 bases; unmatched bases: 9. Germline CDR1 is SGHTA and CDR2 is FQGNSA. CDR3 length equals 17 residues. Here the CDR3 DNA reads TGTGCCAGCAGCCTTATACTAGCGGGGGGGCGGTCAGATACGCAGTATTTT. Its protein product is CASSLILAGGRSDTQYF.

This clonotype was detected a few times. The J gene is TRBJ2-2, the V gene TRBV5-5, with D tentatively TRBD1 (6 bases). The germline V gene has CDR1 SGHKS and CDR2 YYEKEE (reference sequence). The CDR3 extends over 15 amino acids. Trimming removed 5 bases at V and 3 bases at J, with 14 bases between. CDR3: CASRWGRTDTGELFF. CDR3 in DNA: TGTGCCAGCAGGTGGGGCAGGACAGACACCGGGGAGCTGTTTTTT.

This clonotype has just a few counts. V gene TRBV7-2 combines with J gene TRBJ2-1; 14 nucleotides match TRBD2. CDR1 SGHTA and CDR2 FQGNSA come from the germline V gene. The CDR3 is 18 residues long. The J segment lost 4 bases and the V segment lost 5 bases, leaving 10 bases of the junction unmatched. Written as DNA, the CDR3 is TGTGCCAGCAGCCTTGGGACTAGCGGGGGCACACCATACAATGAGCAGTTCTTC. It translates to CASSLGTSGGTPYNEQFF.

The V call is TRBV11-3, the J call TRBJ2-1, with a tentative D call TRBD2 (5 bases). CDR3 size: 12 residues. Trimming removed 7 bases at V and 9 bases at J, with 13 bases between. The V gene's germline CDR1 is SGHNT and CDR2 YENEEA. The CDR3 DNA is TGTGCCAGCAAAAAGGACTTCGCTGAGCAGTTCTTC. Its protein product is CASKKDFAEQFF.

This clonotype occurred a few times. Here the CDR3 DNA reads TGCGCCAGCAGCTTGGGACTAGCGGGGATAAATGAGCAGTTCTTC. It is translated as CASSLGLAGINEQFF. The chain has TRBV5-1 and TRBJ2-1; 11 positions match TRBD2. The CDR3 runs 15 residues. V trimming: 0 bases; J trimming: 7 bases; junction bases outside the gene matches: 3. Germline V gives CDR1 SGHRS, CDR2 YFSETQ.

This clonotype was seen a handful of times. The chain employs TRBV5-8 and TRBJ2-1; D might be TRBD1 (6 bases). The CDR3 runs to 16 residues. Germline-derived CDR1 and CDR2 are SGHTS and YDEGEE. The ends were cut back, 3 bases at V and 1 base at J, with 14 bases in the middle. The CDR3 coding sequence is TGTGCCAGCAGCTCCGGGACACCAAATTCCTACAATGAGCAGTTCTTC. This encodes CASSSGTPNSYNEQFF.

The J gene is TRBJ2-1, the V gene TRBV4-1, with 9 positions matching TRBD1. The CDR3 contains 13 residues. The trim removed 6 bases at V and 9 bases at J, leaving 6 bases unmatched. Germline CDR1 is MGHRA and CDR2 is YSYEKL. CDR3 residues: CASRQTGGGEQFF. Here the CDR3 DNA reads TGCGCCAGCAGACAAACAGGGGGCGGTGAGCAGTTCTTC.

The table lists this clonotype with a few counts. The V gene is TRBV11-2, the J gene TRBJ2-1; D is ambiguous. This CDR3 is 13 amino acids long. CDR1 and CDR2 from the germline V gene are SGHAT and FQNNGV. V gave up 8 bases and J gave up 4 bases, with 12 bases separating them. CDR3 coding DNA: TGTGCCAGCGATGACAATAGTTACAATGAGCAGTTCTTC. Its protein is CASDDNSYNEQFF.

The chain has TRBV5-6 and TRBJ2-3, with D unresolved. CDR1 and CDR2 from the germline V gene are SGHDT and YYEEEE. The CDR3 covers 11 residues. The V and J ends lost 6 bases and 4 bases respectively, with 6 bases between them. CDR3 coding DNA: TGTGCCAGCAACCTAGCAGATACGCAGTATTTT. Protein sequence: CASNLADTQYF.

The chain joins TRBV6-5 to TRBJ2-7; D is perhaps TRBD1 (5 bases). The J call is doubtful: the DNA matches TRBJ2-1 better. Germline V gene lookup returns CDR1 MNHEY and CDR2 SVGAGI. The CDR3 has 13 amino acids. CDR3 sequence (DNA): TGTGCCAGCAGACTCCAGGGAAACAATGAGCAGTTCTTC. It specifies CASRLQGNNEQFF.

This clonotype was seen a handful of times. The chain links TRBV12-3 or TRBV12-4 to TRBJ2-1, with 11 nucleotides matching TRBD2. CDR3 length equals 15 residues. V dropped 5 bases and J dropped 3; count of bases not matched to a gene: 3. Here the CDR3 DNA reads TGTGCCAGCAGTCCTAGCGGGGGGCTCTACAATGAGCAGTTCTTC. It translates to CASSPSGGLYNEQFF.